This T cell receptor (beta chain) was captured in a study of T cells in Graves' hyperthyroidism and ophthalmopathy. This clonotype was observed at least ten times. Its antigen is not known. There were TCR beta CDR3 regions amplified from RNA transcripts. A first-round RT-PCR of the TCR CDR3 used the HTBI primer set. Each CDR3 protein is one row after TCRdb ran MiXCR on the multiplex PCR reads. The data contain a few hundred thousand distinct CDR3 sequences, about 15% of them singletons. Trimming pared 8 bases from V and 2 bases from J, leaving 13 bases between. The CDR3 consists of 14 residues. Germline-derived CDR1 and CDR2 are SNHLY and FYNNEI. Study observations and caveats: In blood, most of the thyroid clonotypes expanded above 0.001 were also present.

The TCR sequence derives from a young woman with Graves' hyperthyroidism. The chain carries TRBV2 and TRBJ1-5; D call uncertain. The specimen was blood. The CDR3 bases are TGTGCCAGCTCCCGTTCCCGGGGCAATCAGCCCCAGCATTTT. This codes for CASSRSRGNQPQHF.